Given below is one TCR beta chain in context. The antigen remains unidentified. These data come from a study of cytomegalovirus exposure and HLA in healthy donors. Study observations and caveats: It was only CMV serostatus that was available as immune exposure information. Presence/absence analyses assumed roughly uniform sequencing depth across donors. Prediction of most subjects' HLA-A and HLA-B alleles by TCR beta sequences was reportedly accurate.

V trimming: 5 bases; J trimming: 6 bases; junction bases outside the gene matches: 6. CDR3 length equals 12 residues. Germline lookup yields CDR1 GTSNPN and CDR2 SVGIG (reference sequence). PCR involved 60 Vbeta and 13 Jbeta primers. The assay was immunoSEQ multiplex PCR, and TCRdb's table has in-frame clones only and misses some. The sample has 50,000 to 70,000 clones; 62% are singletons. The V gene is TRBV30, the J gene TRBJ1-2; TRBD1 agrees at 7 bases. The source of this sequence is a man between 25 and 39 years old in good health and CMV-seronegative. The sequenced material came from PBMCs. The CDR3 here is CAWGDRWDGYTF. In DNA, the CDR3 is TGTGCCTGGGGGGACAGATGGGATGGCTACACCTTC.